The 3 T cell receptor beta chains below were found in one sample sequenced in a study of blood T cell repertoires in COVID-19. The protocol was immunoSEQ multiplex PCR, while the TCRdb copy is restricted to in-frame clones and leaves out a portion. The sample lists 200,000 to 250,000 clones; 86% were seen once. Specimen: PBMCs or T cells enriched from blood (not recorded which). These receptors all stem from a woman aged 50 to 65 who had recovered from COVID-19.

The CDR3 DNA follows: TGCGCCAGCAGCAAAACGGGACAGGGGGGCAATGAGCAGTTCTTC. Translation: CASSKTGQGGNEQFF. The gene calls are TRBV5-1 and TRBJ2-1; 11 bases fit TRBD1. The junction had 6 bases not matched to a gene; V was cut back by 4 bases and J by 6 bases. The CDR3 sequence is 15 residues long. Germline values: CDR1 SGHRS, CDR2 YFSETQ.

This clone was seen more than once but under ten times. This rearrangement joins TRBV7-9 to TRBJ1-1; D is perhaps TRBD1 (5 bases). Trimming removed 3 bases from V and 4 bases from J, with 9 bases in between. Germline-derived CDR1 and CDR2 are SEHNR and FQNEAQ (reference sequence). The CDR3 covers 13 residues. The CDR3 protein is CASSFGATTEAFF. CDR3 in DNA: TGTGCCAGCAGCTTTGGGGCCACCACTGAAGCTTTCTTT.

This chain joins TRBV10-1 and TRBJ2-3; 7 bases match TRBD2. Germline CDR1 and CDR2: WNHNN and SYGVQD (reference sequence). The CDR3 has 12 amino acids. V shed 4 bases, J shed 5 bases, and the junction held 0 bases outside the gene matches. In DNA, the CDR3 is TGCGCCAGCAGTGCGGGGGGAGATACGCAGTATTTT. Protein: CASSAGGDTQYF.